This is a list of T cell receptor beta chains from one sample in a study of tumor-infiltrating lymphocytes in primary liver carcinoma. TCRdb re-called the multiplex PCR reads with MiXCR, one entry per CDR3 protein. Of 99,000 or so distinct CDR3 sequences listed, roughly 85% are singletons. The specimen was liver tumor tissue from sampling region 3. These receptors were collected from a man between 35 and 55 years old with primary liver carcinoma and hepatitis B virus infection. The CDR3 runs from the conserved cysteine through the conserved F or W. D genes are given only for firm matches. Rows give clone size only sometimes, using once, few, many, or a class for an expanded clone.

J gene,clone size,V gene,D gene,CDR3 DNA,CDR3 protein
TRBJ1-6,NA,TRBV4-1,NA,TGCGCCAGCAGCCAAGAACAGAGCTCCTGTAATTCACCCCCCCACTTT,CASSQEQSSCNSPPHF
TRBJ2-2,NA,TRBV7-8,TRBD2,TGTACCAGCAGCCCTAGCGGGAGAACGAGCGGGGAGCTGTTTTTT,CTSSPSGRTSGELFF
TRBJ2-7,many,TRBV6-6,TRBD2,TGTGCCAGCAGTTCTACTAGCGGATATGTCTACGAGCAGTACTTC,CASSSTSGYVYEQYF
TRBJ1-5,NA,TRBV10-3,TRBD1,TGTGCCATCAGTATAGACAGGGTACAGCCCCTGCATTTT,CAISIDRVQPLHF
TRBJ2-3,once,TRBV29-1,TRBD2,TGCCGCGCTAAGGGTAGCGGGAGTGCAGATACGCAGTATTTT,CRAKGSGSADTQYF
TRBJ2-7,few,TRBV29-1,NA,TGCTGCGTTGAAGGGGGTCATGAACAGTACTTC,CCVEGGHEQYF
TRBJ1-5,NA,TRBV6-6,NA,TGTCACAGCCAAAGGACGGACTTTAGCAATCAGCCCCAGCATTTT,CHSQRTDFSNQPQHF
TRBJ1-5,NA,TRBV6-1,NA,TGTGCCAGCAGTTACTCGACGGAGGAGTGGGATAACAATCAGCACCAGCATTTT,CASSYSTEEWDNNQHQHF
TRBJ2-5,NA,TRBV6-5,NA,TGTGCCAGCAGTCTCGGACGGGGGCAAGAGACCCAGTACTTC,CASSLGRGQETQYF
TRBJ1-5,NA,TRBV11-2,NA,TGTGCCAACATCCTAAAAGGGCGACTGACGAATCAGCCCCAGCATTTT,CANILKGRLTNQPQHF
TRBJ2-7,NA,TRBV28,TRBD1,TGTGCCAGTCCGCCACCGGACAGGGTCTTACATGAGCAGTACTTC,CASPPPDRVLHEQYF
TRBJ1-6,NA,TRBV4-3,TRBD1,TGTACCAGCAGCTCCTGTGACAGGGGAAGGAATTCACCCCTCCACTTT,CTSSSCDRGRNSPLHF
TRBJ2-1,NA,TRBV29-1,TRBD1,TGCAGAATTGCTACAGGGGATGAGCAGTTTTTC,CRIATGDEQFF
TRBJ2-5,NA,TRBV11-3,TRBD2,TGTGCTAGCAGCTTTGGGACTAGTGGGAGTCCTTTGGAGACCAAGTACTTC,CASSFGTSGSPLETKYF
TRBJ2-7,NA,TRBV29-1,NA,TGCAGCATTGCTAAGGACCCCAGCTCCTACGAGCAGTACTTC,CSIAKDPSSYEQYF
TRBJ1-2,once,TRBV11-2,NA,TGTGCCAGCAGCTCTAACCTAGGGGATGGCTACACCTTC,CASSSNLGDGYTF
TRBJ2-5,NA,TRBV11-1,TRBD2,TGTGCTAGCACCCTCACGGGACTAGCTGGAGAGACCCGGTACTTC,CASTLTGLAGETRYF
TRBJ2-1,NA,TRBV11-2,NA,TGTGCCAGCAGCTTAGGGGGCCTAGCGTGCTACAATGAGCGGTTCTTC,CASSLGGLACYNERFF
TRBJ2-5,NA,TRBV29-1,NA,TGTAGCGTTGAACACAGTGGACGAGAGACCCAGTACTTC,CSVEHSGRETQYF
TRBJ2-1,NA,TRBV6-6,NA,TGTGCCAGCAGTTACAGGGGGGGCACGGGCCGCCCCTACAATGAGCAGTTCTTC,CASSYRGGTGRPYNEQFF
TRBJ1-2,NA,TRBV30,TRBD1,TGTGACTGGACCTGGGACAGGCACAGCTACACCTTC,CDWTWDRHSYTF